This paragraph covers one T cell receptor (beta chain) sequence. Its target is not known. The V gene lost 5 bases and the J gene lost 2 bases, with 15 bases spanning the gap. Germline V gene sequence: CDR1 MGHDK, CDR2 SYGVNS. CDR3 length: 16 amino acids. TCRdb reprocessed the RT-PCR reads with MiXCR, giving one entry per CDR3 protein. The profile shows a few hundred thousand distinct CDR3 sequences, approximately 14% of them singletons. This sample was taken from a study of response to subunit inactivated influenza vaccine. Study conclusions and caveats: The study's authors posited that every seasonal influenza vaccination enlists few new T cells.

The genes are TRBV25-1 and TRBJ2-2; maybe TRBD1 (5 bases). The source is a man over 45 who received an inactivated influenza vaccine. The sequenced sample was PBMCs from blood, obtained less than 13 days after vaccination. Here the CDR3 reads CASSLNRILNTGELFF. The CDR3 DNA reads TGTGCCAGCAGTCTCAACAGGATCTTAAACACCGGGGAGCTGTTTTTT.